The 25 T cell receptor beta chains listed next were all sequenced from one sample in a study of blood T cell repertoires in COVID-19. Clones were read by immunoSEQ multiplex PCR, and TCRdb kept only the in-frame ones, dropping some. The sample has approximately 140,000 clones; roughly four fifths are singletons. Material: peripheral blood. The receptors here all came from a human donor with acute or convalescent COVID-19. The donor label of this sample is uncertain.

The chain employs TRBV5-6 and TRBJ2-3; D may be TRBD1 (6 bases). This CDR3 has 15 residues. The V end lost 4 bases, the J end lost 3 bases, and 15 bases lay between the germline ends. Germline CDR1 SGHDT, CDR2 YYEEEE. CDR3 nucleotide sequence: TGTGCCAGCAGCCAGGGACACCCCAGGACAGATACGCAGTATTTT. It codes for CASSQGHPRTDTQYF.

J is TRBJ1-6 and V is TRBV11-2; D possibly corresponds to TRBD1 (5 bases). CDR3 size: 17 residues. The germline CDR1 and CDR2 sequences are SGHAT and FQNNGV. The germline V and J ends were trimmed by 5 bases and 7 bases, with 21 bases remaining between them. DNA for the CDR3: TGTGCCAGCAGCCTACGCGCGGGGCAGGGCACGAATTCACCCCTCCACTTT. Protein: CASSLRAGQGTNSPLHF. Full variable domain (remainder filled in from reference TRBV11-2 and TRBJ1-6): EAGVAQSPRYKIIEKRQSVAFWCNPISGHATLYWYQQILGQGPKLLIQFQNNGVVDDSQLPKDRFSAERLKGVDSTLKIQPAKLEDSAVYLCASSLRAGQGTNSPLHFGNGTRLTVT.

This chain connects TRBV6-5 to TRBJ2-7; D is perhaps TRBD1 (5 bases). Trimming pared 6 bases from V and 3 bases from J, leaving 12 bases between. In germline, CDR1 is MNHEY, CDR2 SVGAGI. The CDR3 runs to 13 residues. In nucleotides, the CDR3 is TGTGCCAGCAGGCGCTCAGGGTTCTACGAGCAGTACTTC. As protein: CASRRSGFYEQYF.

The rearrangement links TRBV6-1 to TRBJ1-6; 7 bases match TRBD1. The V and J ends lost 2 bases and 8 bases, in that order; junction bases with no gene match: 6. Per the germline V gene, CDR1 is MNHNS and CDR2 is SASEGT. This CDR3 is 15 amino acids long. The CDR3 coding sequence is TGTGCCAGCAGTGAATCATCCAGGGGGGATTCACCCCTCCACTTT. The encoded protein is CASSESSRGDSPLHF.

Worth noting for this clone: The sample holds other DNA sequences that translate to the same CDR3. V and J are TRBV18 and TRBJ1-5; 7 bases align to TRBD1. From germline, CDR1 is KGHSH and CDR2 LQKENI. J lost 3 bases, V lost 0 bases, and 2 bases had no gene match. The CDR3 contains 15 residues. In DNA form, the CDR3 reads TGTGCCAGCTCACCACCAGGACAGGTCAATCAGCCCCAGCATTTT. It translates to CASSPPGQVNQPQHF.

CDR3 residues: CASSHRASGGAINGETQYF. The CDR3 bases are TGCGCCAGCAGCCATCGTGCTAGCGGGGGGGCCATTAACGGAGAGACCCAGTACTTC. The V and J genes are TRBV4-3 and TRBJ2-5, with 12 bases matching TRBD2. J gave up 4 bases and V 3 bases, and 15 bases lay outside the gene matches. The germline V gene encodes CDR1 LGHNA and CDR2 YSLEER. The CDR3 covers 19 residues.

This clone was observed a single time. The rearrangement uses TRBV5-4 and TRBJ2-7; the match to TRBD1 covers 9 bases. The CDR3 has 15 residues. After removal of 1 base from V and 1 base from J, the junction contained 3 bases not matched to a gene. Germline CDR1 SGHNT, CDR2 YYREEE (reference sequence). CDR3 in DNA: TGTGCCAGCAGCTTGTCCGGGACAGGGTCCTACGAGCAGTACTTC. Protein sequence: CASSLSGTGSYEQYF. Combining the CDR3 with reference TRBV5-4 and TRBJ2-7 gives the whole variable domain ETGVTQSPTHLIKTRGQQVTLRCSSQSGHNTVSWYQQALGQGPQFIFQYYREEENGRGNFPPRFSGLQFPNYSSELNVNALELDDSALYLCASSLSGTGSYEQYFGPGTRLTVT.

The V call is TRBV3-1 (or the pseudogene TRBV3-2), the J call TRBJ1-6, with 8 bases lining up with TRBD1. CDR1 and CDR2 (germline): LGHDT, YNNKEL (reference sequence). V dropped 3 bases and J dropped 9; count of bases not matched to a gene: 13. The CDR3 covers 17 residues. This CDR3 reads CASSQYSRQGLSSPLHF. The CDR3 DNA follows: TGTGCCAGCAGCCAGTACTCGAGACAGGGGCTAAGTTCACCCCTCCACTTT.

The chain recombines TRBV4-1 with TRBJ1-2, with a possible D match to TRBD1 (6 bases). This CDR3 is 15 amino acids long. V lost 1 base to trimming and J lost 2 bases, with 11 bases between them. The germline V gene has CDR1 MGHRA and CDR2 YSYEKL. This CDR3 reads CASSQGGTGNYGYTF. CDR3 sequence (DNA): TGCGCCAGCAGCCAAGGAGGCACAGGGAACTATGGCTACACCTTC.

The gene calls are TRBV27 and TRBJ1-2, with D possibly matching TRBD1 (5 bases). The CDR3 runs to 13 residues. Trimming stripped 5 bases from V and 5 bases from J, with 12 bases between. CDR1 is MNHEY and CDR2 is SMNVEV in the germline V gene (reference sequence). The CDR3 DNA is TGTGCCAGCAGTGGGGCGATTTGGTATGGCTACACCTTC. It encodes CASSGAIWYGYTF.

This chain uses TRBV2 with TRBJ2-1; 9 bases map to TRBD2. Trimming at V came to 5 bases and at J to 1 base, leaving 3 bases not matched to a gene. The CDR3 contains 15 residues. The germline V gene encodes CDR1 SNHLY and CDR2 FYNNEI. The CDR3 nucleotides are TGTGCCAGCAGTTTTAGCGGGGGATCCTACAATGAGCAGTTCTTC. The encoded protein is CASSFSGGSYNEQFF. The whole variable domain, filled in from reference TRBV2 and TRBJ2-1, reads EPEVTQTPSHQVTQMGQEVILRCVPISNHLYFYWYRQILGQKVEFLVSFYNNEISEKSEIFDDQFSVERPDGSNFTLKIRSTKLEDSAMYFCASSFSGGSYNEQFFGPGTRLTVL.

This clone has a single count. V and J are TRBV19 and TRBJ1-5, with D tentatively TRBD1 (5 bases). With 5 bases removed from V and 4 bases from J, the gap between germline ends came to 9 bases. The CDR3 runs 13 residues. Germline V gene sequence: CDR1 LNHDA, CDR2 SQIVND (reference sequence). This CDR3 reads CASSPQGNQPQHF. The CDR3, as DNA: TGTGCCAGTAGTCCCCAGGGTAATCAGCCCCAGCATTTT.

CDR3: CASSPGTGVNNSPLHF. For the CDR3, the DNA is TGTGCCAGCTCACCCGGGACAGGGGTTAATAATTCACCCCTCCACTTT. This rearrangement joins TRBV18 to TRBJ1-6; 10 bases map to TRBD1. The CDR3 loop spans 16 amino acids. Germline-derived CDR1 and CDR2 are KGHSH and LQKENI. After removal of 3 bases from V and 5 bases from J, the junction contained 4 bases not matched to a gene.

The chain joins TRBV5-1 to TRBJ1-6; D uncertain. Trimming stripped 0 bases from V and 7 bases from J, with 17 bases between. The CDR3 spans 17 residues. From germline, CDR1 is SGHRS and CDR2 YFSETQ. The CDR3 nucleotides read TGCGCCAGCAGCTTGGAACTTAATCGCCAGGTGAATTCACCCCTCCACTTT. It encodes CASSLELNRQVNSPLHF.

The chain carries TRBV30 and TRBJ2-3, with D possibly being TRBD2 (6 bases). In germline, CDR1 is GTSNPN, CDR2 SVGIG (reference sequence). Trimming left V 4 bases short and J 1 base short, with 9 bases between. The CDR3 sequence is 13 residues long. CDR3: CAWKTGGTDTQYF. CDR3 nucleotide sequence: TGTGCCTGGAAGACGGGGGGCACAGATACGCAGTATTTT. Full variable domain (rest looked up from reference TRBV30 and TRBJ2-3): SQTIHQWPATLVQPVGSPLSLECTVEGTSNPNLYWYRQAAGRGLQLLFYSVGIGQISSEVPQNLSASRPQDRQFILSSKKLLLSDSGFYLCAWKTGGTDTQYFGPGTRLTVL.

The chain links TRBV30 to TRBJ1-2, with 8 nucleotides matching TRBD1. The germline CDR1 and CDR2 sequences are GTSNPN and SVGIG (reference sequence). V was clipped by 4 bases and J by 4 bases; unmatched bases: 8. The CDR3 extends over 14 amino acids. DNA for the CDR3: TGTGCCTGGACAGGGGGCTTCCCATTCTATGGCTACACCTTC. As protein: CAWTGGFPFYGYTF.

CDR3 nucleotides: TGTGCCAGCAGCCAAGGGCTTGCGACAGTATACTACGAGCAGTACTTC. Protein sequence: CASSQGLATVYYEQYF. The genes are TRBV14 and TRBJ2-7; D might be TRBD1 (5 bases). The CDR3 has 16 residues. V lost 1 base to trimming and J lost 3 bases, with 16 bases between them. Germline V gene sequence: CDR1 SGHDN, CDR2 FVKESK.

This clone turned up a few times. The chain employs TRBV29-1 and TRBJ1-1; the D is unclear. Looked up from germline, CDR1 is SQVTM and CDR2 is ANQGSEA. The CDR3 covers 13 residues. Trimming took off 2 bases at V and 11 bases at J, with 18 bases between the two ends. The CDR3: CSVERGRYEEAFF. The CDR3 bases are TGCAGCGTTGAAAGAGGTCGTTATGAGGAGGCTTTCTTT.

This sequence joins TRBV18 and TRBJ2-1; 8 bases are a match to TRBD2. Germline CDR1 KGHSH, CDR2 LQKENI. The ends lost 5 bases at V and 7 bases at J; junction bases unmatched: 10. The CDR3 is 15 residues long. The CDR3 here is CASSASGTSGNEQFF. As DNA, the CDR3 is TGTGCCAGCTCAGCTTCCGGGACTAGTGGTAATGAGCAGTTCTTC.

J is TRBJ1-2 and V is TRBV25-1; possible D gene TRBD1, 6 bases. The CDR3 covers 14 residues. Trimming took 8 bases from V and 8 from J, leaving 21 bases between them. Per germline, CDR1 MGHDK and CDR2 SYGVNS. CDR3 amino acids: CASRGGGRLKGYTF. CDR3 DNA sequence: TGTGCCAGCCGCGGGGGGGGGCGGCTGAAGGGCTACACCTTC.

The chain combines TRBV27 with TRBJ2-3; TRBD2 agrees at 15 bases. Germline V gives CDR1 MNHEY, CDR2 SMNVEV (reference sequence). V lost 2 bases and J lost 6; bases outside the gene matches: 12. CDR3 length: 19 residues. The CDR3 DNA follows: TGTGCCAGCAGTTTACGGCTGGGGACTAGCGGGGGGAGGTGGGATACGCAGTATTTT. Its translation: CASSLRLGTSGGRWDTQYF.

The chain is built from TRBV19 and TRBJ2-5; D not certain. The CDR3 runs to 14 residues. Germline V gene sequence: CDR1 LNHDA, CDR2 SQIVND (reference sequence). V lost 7 bases, J lost 5 bases, and 17 bases lay in between. The DNA of the CDR3 is TGTGCCAGTACCATGGGCTCAAATTCTGAGACCCAGTACTTC. Translating it yields CASTMGSNSETQYF.

This chain joins TRBV19 and TRBJ1-1, with TRBD1 identical over 9 bases. From germline, CDR1 is LNHDA and CDR2 SQIVND (reference sequence). CDR3 length: 14 amino acids. The J segment lost 4 bases and the V segment lost 6 bases, leaving 6 bases of the junction unmatched. This chain's CDR3 is CASRLQGASTEAFF. DNA for the CDR3: TGTGCCAGTAGGTTACAGGGGGCGAGCACTGAAGCTTTCTTT.

The V gene is TRBV3-1 (or the pseudogene TRBV3-2), the J gene TRBJ1-2, with TRBD1 as a possible D gene (5 bases). V was pared by 1 base and J by 8 bases, with 11 bases between. Germline V gene sequence: CDR1 LGHDT, CDR2 YNNKEL (reference sequence). CDR3 length equals 13 residues. CDR3 sequence (DNA): TGTGCCAGCAGCCAAGGGGGCGGGGGAGGCTACACCTTC. It codes for CASSQGGGGGYTF.

On this clone itself: Other DNA sequences in the same sample also yield this CDR3. This chain uses TRBV5-5 with TRBJ1-5; 10 bases are a match to TRBD1. This CDR3 comprises 16 residues. The V gene's germline CDR1 is SGHKS and CDR2 YYEKEE (reference sequence). The V segment lost 0 bases and the J segment 1 base; nucleotides outside the gene matches: 1. DNA for the CDR3: TGTGCCAGCAGCTTGGGACAGGGGGCAAGCAATCAGCCCCAGCATTTT. Amino acid sequence: CASSLGQGASNQPQHF.